The rows below give T cell receptor beta chains drawn from one sample of a study of OX40 agonist ivuxolimab in advanced cancers. The assay was immunoSEQ multiplex PCR, and TCRdb's table has in-frame clones only and misses some. The sample shows about 54,000 clones, 90% to 95% of them seen only once. Here the sequenced sample was CD4+ or CD8+ T cells sorted from blood, taken in a trial of the OX40 agonist ivuxolimab. The source is an adult with an advanced solid tumor such as melanoma, head and neck, liver or kidney cancer. The CDR3 runs from the conserved cysteine through the conserved F or W. A D gene is named only where the DNA matches it firmly. Clone size, where shown, is once, few, many, or a class for clones that have expanded.

>.|TRBD1|TRBV18|TRBJ1-5
CASSPGGQVGGQPQHF
TGTGCCAGCTCACCGGGCGGACAGGTCGGGGGCCAGCCCCAGCATTTT
>once|.|TRBV11-3|TRBJ2-1
CASSLGGANEQFF
TGTGCCAGCAGCTTAGGGGGGGCGAATGAGCAGTTCTTC
>.|TRBD1|TRBV2|TRBJ1-5
CASSPGTGQHF
TGTGCCAGCAGTCCCGGGACAGGGCAGCATTTT
>.|.|TRBV19|TRBJ2-5
CASSIGGTFPEETQYF
TGTGCCAGTAGTATAGGTGGGACCTTCCCAGAAGAGACCCAGTACTTC
>.|.|TRBV28|TRBJ1-1
CASSLPENTEAFF
TGTGCCAGCAGTTTACCGGAGAACACTGAAGCTTTCTTT
>.|.|TRBV6-1|TRBJ2-6
CASSVGGANVLTF
TGTGCCAGCAGTGTAGGTGGGGCCAACGTCCTGACTTTC
>.|.|TRBV11-2|TRBJ1-2
CASSPGLGGYTF
TGTGCCAGCAGCCCAGGATTGGGGGGCTACACCTTC
>.|TRBD2|TRBV7-9|TRBJ2-6
CASSLGEGSGANVLTF
TGTGCCAGCAGCTTAGGGGAGGGCTCTGGGGCCAACGTCCTGACTTTC
>.|.|TRBV5-1|TRBJ2-2
CASASGENTGELFF
TGCGCCAGCGCGTCGGGGGAGAACACCGGGGAGCTGTTTTTT
>medium-sized|.|TRBV4-1|TRBJ2-7
CASSQGWGSDEQYF
TGCGCCAGCAGCCAAGGGTGGGGGTCGGACGAGCAGTACTTC
>.|.|TRBV6-5|TRBJ2-5
CASSYGIGQETQYF
TGTGCCAGCAGTTACGGGATCGGTCAAGAGACCCAGTACTTC
>.|.|TRBV5-8|TRBJ1-4
CASSLGDTTNEKLFF
TGTGCCAGCAGTTTGGGTGATACAACTAATGAAAAACTGTTTTTT
>.|.|TRBV6-1|TRBJ2-5
CASSEMAIRETQYF
TGTGCCAGCAGTGAAATGGCGATTCGGGAGACCCAGTACTTC
>once|.|TRBV11-2|TRBJ2-7
CASSLGHLYEQYF
TGTGCCAGCAGCTTAGGACACCTCTACGAGCAGTACTTC
>.|TRBD1|TRBV6-5|TRBJ2-5
CAIRDRFQETQYF
TGTGCCATACGGGACAGATTCCAAGAGACCCAGTACTTC
>.|.|TRBV2|TRBJ2-2
CASRDNTGELFF
TGTGCCAGCAGGGATAACACCGGGGAGCTGTTTTTT
>.|.|TRBV15|TRBJ2-3
CATSRGPVGGPSTDTQYF
TGTGCCACCAGCAGAGGTCCAGTAGGGGGACCGAGCACAGATACGCAGTATTTT
>.|.|TRBV2|TRBJ1-2
CASSEIRGSGYGYTF
TGTGCCAGCAGTGAAATAAGGGGTTCAGGGTATGGCTACACCTTC
>.|.|TRBV4-1|TRBJ2-1
CASSQVLRGARYNEQFF
TGCGCCAGCAGCCAAGTTCTTCGGGGGGCCCGTTACAATGAGCAGTTCTTC
>.|.|TRBV7-9|TRBJ2-3
CASSLQVRDTQYF
TGTGCCAGCAGCCTACAGGTGCGGGATACGCAGTATTTT
>.|.|TRBV10-2|TRBJ1-5
CASTAVAGGQPQHF
TGCGCCTCTACGGCAGTAGCTGGGGGTCAGCCCCAGCATTTT
>.|TRBD1|TRBV14|TRBJ2-4
CASSQYSIWDRVAKNIQYF
TGTGCCAGCAGCCAATATTCGATTTGGGACAGGGTTGCCAAAAACATTCAGTACTTC
>.|.|TRBV9|TRBJ1-3
CASSPRGESYSGNTIYF
TGTGCCAGCAGCCCGAGGGGAGAATCGTACTCTGGAAACACCATATATTTT
>.|TRBD1|TRBV29-1|TRBJ2-5
CSAGQGGETQYF
TGCAGCGCGGGACAGGGAGGGGAGACCCAGTACTTC